This T cell receptor beta chain was identified during a study of response to subunit inactivated influenza vaccine. Per the germline V gene, CDR1 is SGHTA and CDR2 is FQGNSA. This CDR3 has 13 residues. The V gene lost 7 bases and the J gene lost 4 bases, with 13 bases spanning the gap. Each CDR3 protein gets one entry after TCRdb re-called the RT-PCR reads with MiXCR. Of around 320,000 distinct CDR3 sequences in the sample, over 20% were seen once. Here the sequenced sample was PBMCs from blood, taken about 20 months after vaccination. The receptor's source is a man aged 50-75 years who received an inactivated influenza vaccine. The J gene is TRBJ1-2, the V gene TRBV7-2; possible D gene TRBD1, 5 bases. The CDR3 nucleotides are TGTGCCAGCATTCGGGGCAGCGGCTATGGCTACACCTTC. It translates to CASIRGSGYGYTF.